This entry features one T cell receptor (beta chain) sequence. Its antigen is currently unknown. The sample is drawn from a study of T-cell memory formation after mild COVID-19. Study-wide context: Largely donor-specific sequence clusters came from a couple of donors. General study findings and limits: Largely, contracting CD4+ clones fell within CM and EM, and contracting CD8+ clones within EMRA. From day 15 to 85, contracting clones were balanced between CD4 and CD8, whereas later expanders leaned toward CD4+.

TCRdb reprocessed the 5' RACE reads via MiXCR and lists one record per CDR3 protein. This sample has 400,000 or so distinct CDR3 sequences; about 20% occur once, and the top ten carry more than 8%. This CDR3 region has 13 residues. CDR1 is SNHLY, CDR2 FYNNEI, per germline. V dropped 7 bases and J dropped 6 bases, with 15 bases sitting between them. Input material: PBMCs or a T cell subset sorted from them (not recorded which). The chain has TRBV2 and TRBJ1-2; D may be TRBD1 (5 bases). The receptor comes from an adult woman who had mild COVID-19 (a few samples of this study predate the infection). Cell type and time point are not known. The CDR3 DNA reads TGTGCCAGCAACCGGGGCTTTACGGATGGCTACACCTTC. Its protein product is CASNRGFTDGYTF.